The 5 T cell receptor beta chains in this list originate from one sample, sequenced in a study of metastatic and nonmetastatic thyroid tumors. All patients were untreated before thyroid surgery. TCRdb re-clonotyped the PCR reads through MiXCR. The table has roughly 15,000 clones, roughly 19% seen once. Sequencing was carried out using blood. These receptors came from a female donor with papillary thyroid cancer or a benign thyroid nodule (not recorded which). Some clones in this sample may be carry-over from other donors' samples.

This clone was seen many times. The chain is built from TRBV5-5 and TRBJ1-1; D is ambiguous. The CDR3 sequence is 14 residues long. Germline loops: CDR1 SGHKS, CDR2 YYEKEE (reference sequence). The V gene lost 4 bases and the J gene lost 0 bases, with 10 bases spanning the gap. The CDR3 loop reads CASSRGFMNTEAFF. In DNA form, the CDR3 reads TGTGCCAGCAGCCGGGGTTTCATGAACACTGAAGCTTTCTTT.

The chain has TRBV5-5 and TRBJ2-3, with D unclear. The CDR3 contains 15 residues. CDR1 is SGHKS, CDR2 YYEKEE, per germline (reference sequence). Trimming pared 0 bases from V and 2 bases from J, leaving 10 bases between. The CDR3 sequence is CASSLGDGFTDTQYF. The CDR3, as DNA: TGTGCCAGCAGCTTGGGTGATGGCTTCACAGATACGCAGTATTTT.

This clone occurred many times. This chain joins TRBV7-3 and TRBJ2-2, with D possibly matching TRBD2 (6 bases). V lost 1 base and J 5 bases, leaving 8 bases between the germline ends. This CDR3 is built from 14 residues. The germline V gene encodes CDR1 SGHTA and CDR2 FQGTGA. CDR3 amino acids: CASSLMRDTGELFF. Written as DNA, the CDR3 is TGTGCCAGCAGCTTAATGCGGGATACCGGGGAGCTGTTTTTT.

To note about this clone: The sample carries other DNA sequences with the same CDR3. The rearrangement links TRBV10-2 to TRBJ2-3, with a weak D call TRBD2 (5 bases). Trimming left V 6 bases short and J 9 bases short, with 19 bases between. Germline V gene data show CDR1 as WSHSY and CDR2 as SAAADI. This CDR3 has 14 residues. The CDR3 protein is CASRGRGDTDTQYF. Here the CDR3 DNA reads TGCGCCAGCAGAGGACGGGGAGACACGGACACGCAGTATTTT.

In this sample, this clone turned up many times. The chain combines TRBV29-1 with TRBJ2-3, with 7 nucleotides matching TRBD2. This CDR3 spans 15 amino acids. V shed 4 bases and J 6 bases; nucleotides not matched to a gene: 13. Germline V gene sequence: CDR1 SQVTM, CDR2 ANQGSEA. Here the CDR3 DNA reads TGCAGCGTTGGAGGAGGGGCGGGAGTGGCGGATACGCAGTATTTT. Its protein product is CSVGGGAGVADTQYF.